This TCR beta chain was profiled in a study of cytomegalovirus exposure and HLA in healthy donors. General observations from the study: The study listed 164 cytomegalovirus-associated TCR beta chains.

Comments on this clone: The antigen is not known.

The CDR3 totals 16 residues. CDR1 and CDR2 from the germline V gene are MNHNY and SVGAGI (reference sequence). V lost 2 bases and J lost 5; bases outside the gene matches: 11. Produced via immunoSEQ multiplex PCR; TCRdb's table is partial and in-frame only. This sample carries 95,000 to 150,000 clones, under 90% of them seen once, and the ten largest clones take roughly 2%. The donors were part of the validation cohort, which consisted of some 120 subjects and was separate from the first cohort of 666 subjects. V and J are TRBV6-6 and TRBJ2-5; 7 bases are a match to TRBD1. The sequencing sample was made of PBMCs. This sequence was found in a woman aged 25 to 39 in good health and CMV-seronegative. The CDR3: CASSYPNQGVDETQYF. The CDR3 region has the DNA TGTGCCAGCAGTTACCCTAACCAGGGGGTCGATGAGACCCAGTACTTC.